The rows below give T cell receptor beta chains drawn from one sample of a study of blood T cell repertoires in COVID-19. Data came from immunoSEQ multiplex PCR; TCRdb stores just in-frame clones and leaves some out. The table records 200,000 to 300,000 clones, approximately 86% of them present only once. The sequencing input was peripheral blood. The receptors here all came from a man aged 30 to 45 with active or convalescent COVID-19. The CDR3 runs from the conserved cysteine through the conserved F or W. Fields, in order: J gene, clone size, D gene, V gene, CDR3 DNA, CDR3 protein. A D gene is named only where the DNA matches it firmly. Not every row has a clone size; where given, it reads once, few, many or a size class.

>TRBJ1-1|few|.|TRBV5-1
TGCGCCAGCAGCTTGGTTCGGGGAAAGGACACTGAAGCTTTCTTT
CASSLVRGKDTEAFF
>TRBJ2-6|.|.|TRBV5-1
TGCGCCAGCAGCCCCAGGGGCCCAAGCTCTGGGGCCAACGTCCTGACTTTC
CASSPRGPSSGANVLTF
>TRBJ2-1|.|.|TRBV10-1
TGCGCCAGCATTGTAGCCTACAATGAGCAGTTCTTC
CASIVAYNEQFF
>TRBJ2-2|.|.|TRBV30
TGTGCCTGGAACACCCGTTCGCCCGGGGAGCTGTTTTTT
CAWNTRSPGELFF
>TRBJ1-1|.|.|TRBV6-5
TGTGCCAGCAGCCCCTTCTTGGCGGCGAACACTGAAGCTTTCTTT
CASSPFLAANTEAFF
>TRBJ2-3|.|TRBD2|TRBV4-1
TGCGCCAGCAGCCTACTGGGTCGGGGGGGCACAGATACGCAGTATTTT
CASSLLGRGGTDTQYF
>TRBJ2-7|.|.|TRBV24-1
TGTGCCACCAGTGATCAGCCCGGGACTGGAACCTACGAGCAGTACTTC
CATSDQPGTGTYEQYF
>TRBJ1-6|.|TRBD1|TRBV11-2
TGTGCCAGCAGCTCGAAACCTACAGGGGGTGTAGATTCACCCCTCCACTTT
CASSSKPTGGVDSPLHF
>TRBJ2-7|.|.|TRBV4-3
TGCGCCAGCAGCCAAGGGACTATCTACGAGCAGTACTTC
CASSQGTIYEQYF
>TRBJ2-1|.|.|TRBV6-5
TGTGCCAGCAGTCTACGTCGTCTTATCAATGAGCAGTTCTTC
CASSLRRLINEQFF
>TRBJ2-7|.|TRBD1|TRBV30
TGTGCCTGGAGTGTTGGGACAGGGGACTTTGACGCCTCCTACGAGCAGTACTTC
CAWSVGTGDFDASYEQYF
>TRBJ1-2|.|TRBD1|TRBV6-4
TGTGCCAGCAGTTTGAACAGGGGCTATGGCTACACCTTC
CASSLNRGYGYTF
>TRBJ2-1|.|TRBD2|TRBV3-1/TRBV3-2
TGTGCCAGCAGCCAAGATTTGTTGCTAGCGGGTGACAATGAGCAGTTCTTC
CASSQDLLLAGDNEQFF
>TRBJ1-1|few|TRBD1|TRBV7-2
TGTGCCAGCAGCTTATTGAGGGGGCAGCTTACTGAAGCTTTCTTT
CASSLLRGQLTEAFF
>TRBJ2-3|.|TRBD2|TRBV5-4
TGTGCCAGCAGCCCCAGGGAGCGGGGGACAGATACGCAGTATTTT
CASSPRERGTDTQYF
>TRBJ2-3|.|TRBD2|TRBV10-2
TGCGCCAGCAGTGATAGCGGGGGGACAGATACGCAGTATTTT
CASSDSGGTDTQYF
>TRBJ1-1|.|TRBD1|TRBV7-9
TGTGCCAGCAGCCTCCACGGGACAGGGGGCGAAGAAGCTTTCTTT
CASSLHGTGGEEAFF
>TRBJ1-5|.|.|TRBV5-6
TGTGCCAGCAGCTTGGCTGGTGAGGACAGTCAGCCCCAGCATTTT
CASSLAGEDSQPQHF
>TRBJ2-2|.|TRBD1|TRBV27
TGTGCCAGCAGCCGAACGACAGGGCCCGGGGAGCTGTTTTTT
CASSRTTGPGELFF
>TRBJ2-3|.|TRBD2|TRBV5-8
TGTGCCAGCAGCTTGGGGTCGACTAGCAGAAGCACAGATACGCAGTATTTT
CASSLGSTSRSTDTQYF
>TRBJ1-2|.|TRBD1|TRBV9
TGTGCCAGCAGCGTACTAAGCTTAGGACAGGGGGCGATTTATGGCTACACCTTC
CASSVLSLGQGAIYGYTF
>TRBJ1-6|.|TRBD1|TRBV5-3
TGTGCCCAATTACCCGGGACAGGTCGGTATAGGGCCCTCCACTTT
CAQLPGTGRYRALHF
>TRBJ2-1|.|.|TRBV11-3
TGTGCCAGCAGCTCCGGGACTTTCAATGAGCAGTTCTTC
CASSSGTFNEQFF
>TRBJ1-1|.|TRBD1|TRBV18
TGTGCCAGCTCTGCCGGACAGGGGGTGAACACTGAAGCTTTCTTT
CASSAGQGVNTEAFF
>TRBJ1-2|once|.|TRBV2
TGTGCCAGCAGTGAACAGAAACCCTATGGCTACACCTTC
CASSEQKPYGYTF
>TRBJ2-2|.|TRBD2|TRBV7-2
TGTGCCAGCAGCCAAGGGACTACGACGAACACCGGGGAGCTGTTTTTT
CASSQGTTTNTGELFF
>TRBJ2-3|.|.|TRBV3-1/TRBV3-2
TGTGCCAGCAGTCGGGGACTTAGCGATACGCAGTATTTT
CASSRGLSDTQYF
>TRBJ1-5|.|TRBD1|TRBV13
TGTGCCAGCAGCCAAGGGACAGGGGGGCCGATGAAGCCCCAGCATTTT
CASSQGTGGPMKPQHF
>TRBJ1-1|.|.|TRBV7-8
TGTGCCAGCAGCTTAGTCCGGGTCACTGAAGCTTTCTTT
CASSLVRVTEAFF
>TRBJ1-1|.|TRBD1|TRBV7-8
TGTGCCAGCAGCCCCACAGGGGACTTTAGGAACACTGAAGCTTTCTTT
CASSPTGDFRNTEAFF
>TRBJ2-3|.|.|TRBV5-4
TGTGCCAGCAGCTTGGGCCTAGTTAAGCCCAATACGCAGTATTTT
CASSLGLVKPNTQYF
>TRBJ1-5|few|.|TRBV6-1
TGTGCCAGCAGTGAAGTCAGGGGAGGGAATCAGCCCCAGCATTTT
CASSEVRGGNQPQHF
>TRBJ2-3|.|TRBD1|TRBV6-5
TGTGCCAGCAGTTACTCAGGGGGCCGTCGGGATACGCAGTATTTT
CASSYSGGRRDTQYF
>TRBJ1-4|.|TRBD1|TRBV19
TGTGCCACCTACGACAGGGTCGAAAAACTGTTTTTT
CATYDRVEKLFF
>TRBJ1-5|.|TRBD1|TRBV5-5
TGTGCCAGCAACACTAGTCGGGACAGAGGTCCTCGGAGACAAAATCAGCCCCAGCATTTT
CASNTSRDRGPRRQNQPQHF
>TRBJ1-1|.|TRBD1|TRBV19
TGTGCCAGTAGTATAGATGGGGACAGGGGGCAAGTTTTCTTT
CASSIDGDRGQVFF
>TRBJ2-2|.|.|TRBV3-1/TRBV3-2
TGTGCCAGCAGCCAAATGCCTCGTCGAGCTACCGGGGAGCTGTTTTTT
CASSQMPRRATGELFF
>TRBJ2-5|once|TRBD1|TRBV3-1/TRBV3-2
TGTGCCAGCAGCGACAGGGGTTCCATCAAGGAGACCCAGTACTTC
CASSDRGSIKETQYF
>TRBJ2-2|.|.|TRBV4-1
TGCGCCAGCAGCCTAGGGGAGGTTCGGGCCGGGGAGCTGTTTTTT
CASSLGEVRAGELFF
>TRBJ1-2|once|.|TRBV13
TGTGCCAGCAGCTTAGGGACAGGAGTCTCTAACTATGGCTACACCTTC
CASSLGTGVSNYGYTF
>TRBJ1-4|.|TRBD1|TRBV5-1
TGCGCCAGCAGACAGACAGGGAGTGATGAAAAACTGTTTTTT
CASRQTGSDEKLFF
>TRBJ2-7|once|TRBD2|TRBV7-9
TGTGCCAGCAGCGGCCTTAGGGAGGGGCACGAGCAGTACTTC
CASSGLREGHEQYF
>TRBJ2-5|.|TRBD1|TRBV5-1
TGCGCCAGCAGCAGGACAGGGGGCGAGGAGACCCAGTACTTC
CASSRTGGEETQYF
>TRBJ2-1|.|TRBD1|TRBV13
TGTGCCAGCAGCTTGGGCGCGGCTGGGACAGGGATAGGCAATGAGCAGTTCTTC
CASSLGAAGTGIGNEQFF
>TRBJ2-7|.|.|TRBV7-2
TGTGCCAGCAGCTTCTTACGGGTTACCGACGGCTACGAGCAGTACTTC
CASSFLRVTDGYEQYF
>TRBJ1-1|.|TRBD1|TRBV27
TGTGCCAGCAGTTTATTATTTGACAGGGTCGAGAACACTGAAGCTTTCTTT
CASSLLFDRVENTEAFF
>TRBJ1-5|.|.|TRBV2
TGTGCCAGCAGTGGCCAGAGGAATCAGCCCCAGCATTTT
CASSGQRNQPQHF
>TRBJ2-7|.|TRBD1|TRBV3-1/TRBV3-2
TGTGCCAGCAGTCGGGACAGGGGTTCGGACGAGCAGTACTTC
CASSRDRGSDEQYF